Listed below are T cell receptor beta chains from one sample, sequenced in a study of blood T cell repertoires in COVID-19. Assay used: immunoSEQ multiplex PCR; TCRdb lists only in-frame clones, some missing. This sample has 65,000 or so clones, with 87% found just once. The sequenced sample consisted of peripheral blood. The receptors derive from a human donor with acute or convalescent COVID-19. The donor label of this sample is uncertain. The conserved cysteine and the conserved F or W are not part of the CDR3 here. Each record gives: D gene, J gene, clone size, V gene, CDR3 protein. D genes are given only for firm matches. The size of a clone is reported for some rows only, either as once, few or many, or as a class for expanded clones.

>NA|TRBJ2-2|few|TRBV29-1
SVEMPTNTGELF
>NA|TRBJ1-6|NA|TRBV6-1
ASSEAGFRVSHSPLH
>TRBD1|TRBJ1-4|NA|TRBV14
ASSQAGTGWEKLF
>TRBD1|TRBJ1-4|NA|TRBV5-4
ASSRRTGANEKLF
>NA|TRBJ1-5|NA|TRBV5-1
ASSLEGGNQPQH
>TRBD1|TRBJ1-1|few|TRBV28
ASRPQGMNTEAF
>TRBD1|TRBJ2-7|NA|TRBV2
ASRGQGSSYEQY
>TRBD1|TRBJ2-2|NA|TRBV9
ASSPNIPGTASNTGELF
>NA|TRBJ2-2|NA|TRBV25-1
ASSDRGLNTGELF
>TRBD2|TRBJ2-1|NA|TRBV29-1
SAGTIGGGGEQF
>TRBD1|TRBJ1-2|NA|TRBV6-5
ASRLDRGDNYGYT
>TRBD2|TRBJ2-3|once|TRBV2
ASGGTSGRAGTDTQY
>TRBD1|TRBJ2-5|once|TRBV19
ASSTRGQGVETQY
>TRBD2|TRBJ2-7|few|TRBV19
ASSITQLAGGYEQY
>TRBD2|TRBJ2-1|NA|TRBV5-1
ASSPGLAGIPPYNEQF
>TRBD1|TRBJ1-6|few|TRBV5-4
ASSEDRENSPLH
>NA|TRBJ1-4|NA|TRBV27
ASSSKTVATNEKLF
>NA|TRBJ1-3|NA|TRBV29-1
SVDSAGTGNTIY
>TRBD1|TRBJ2-5|NA|TRBV25-1
ASSPLGGTGGAETQY
>TRBD1|TRBJ1-1|NA|TRBV7-2
ASSLGNPTRRQGTEAF
>NA|TRBJ1-1|NA|TRBV3-1/TRBV3-2
ASNFGLSSEAF
>NA|TRBJ1-1|NA|TRBV11-2
ASSLLGLDTEAF
>NA|TRBJ2-5|NA|TRBV11-2
ASSLVSGSLGTQY
>NA|TRBJ1-5|few|TRBV6-1
ASSEGGGLRNQPQH
>NA|TRBJ1-4|NA|TRBV12-5
ASGLVWWIGGTGEKLF